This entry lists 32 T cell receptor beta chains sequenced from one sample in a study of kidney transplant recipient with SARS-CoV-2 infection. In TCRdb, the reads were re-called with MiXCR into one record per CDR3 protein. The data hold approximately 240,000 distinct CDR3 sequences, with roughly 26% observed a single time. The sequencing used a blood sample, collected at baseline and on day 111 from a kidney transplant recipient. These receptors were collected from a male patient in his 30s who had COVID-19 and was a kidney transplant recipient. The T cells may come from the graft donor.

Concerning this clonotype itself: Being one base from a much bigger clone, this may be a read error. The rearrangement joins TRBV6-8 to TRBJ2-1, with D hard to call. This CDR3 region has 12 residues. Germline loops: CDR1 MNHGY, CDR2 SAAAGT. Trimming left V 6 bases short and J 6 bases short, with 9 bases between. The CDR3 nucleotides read TGTGCCAGCAGGAAACTGAGCAATGAGCAGTTCTTC. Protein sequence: CASRKLSNEQFF.

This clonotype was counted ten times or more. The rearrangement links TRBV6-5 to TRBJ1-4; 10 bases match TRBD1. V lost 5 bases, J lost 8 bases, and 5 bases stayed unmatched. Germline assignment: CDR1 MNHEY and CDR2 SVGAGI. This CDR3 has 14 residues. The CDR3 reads CASSGTGVREKLFF. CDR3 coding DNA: TGTGCCAGCAGTGGGACAGGGGTAAGGGAAAAACTGTTTTTT.

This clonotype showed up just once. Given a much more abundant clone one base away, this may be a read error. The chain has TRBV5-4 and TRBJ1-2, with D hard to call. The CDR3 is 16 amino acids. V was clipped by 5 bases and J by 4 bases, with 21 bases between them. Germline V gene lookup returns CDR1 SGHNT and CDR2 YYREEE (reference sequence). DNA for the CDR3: TGTGCCAGCAGTGCTCACGTACCAGGAAAGGCCTATGGCTACACCTTC. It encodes CASSAHVPGKAYGYTF.

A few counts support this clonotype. The CDR3 DNA sequence: TGTGCCAGCAGCATGGCAGGGGGTCAGCCCCAGCATTTT. Protein: CASSMAGGQPQHF. The chain joins TRBV7-9 to TRBJ1-5, with TRBD1 matching over 7 bases. Losses at the gene ends were 5 bases for V and 6 bases for J; bases not matched to a gene: 4. Germline assignment: CDR1 SEHNR and CDR2 FQNEAQ (reference sequence). The CDR3 is 13 amino acids.

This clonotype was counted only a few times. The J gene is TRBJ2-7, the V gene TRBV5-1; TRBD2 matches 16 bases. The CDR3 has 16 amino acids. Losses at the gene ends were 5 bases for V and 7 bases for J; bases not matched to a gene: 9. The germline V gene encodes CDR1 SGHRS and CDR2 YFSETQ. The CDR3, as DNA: TGCGCCAGCAGATTCACCCCGGGACTAGCGGGGGGGGAGCAGTACTTC. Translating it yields CASRFTPGLAGGEQYF.

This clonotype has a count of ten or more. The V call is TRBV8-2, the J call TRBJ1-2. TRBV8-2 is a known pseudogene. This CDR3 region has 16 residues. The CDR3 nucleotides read TGTGGCAGTGCGATGAATGATAGCCGAAAGACCTATGGCTACACCTTC. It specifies CGSAMNDSRKTYGYTF.

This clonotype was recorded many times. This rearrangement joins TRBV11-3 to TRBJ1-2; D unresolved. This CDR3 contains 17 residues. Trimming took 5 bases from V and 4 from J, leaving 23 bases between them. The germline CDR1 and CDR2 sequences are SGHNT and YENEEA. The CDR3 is CASSTVSDLGKTYGYTF. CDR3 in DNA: TGTGCCAGCAGCACGGTCAGCGATCTCGGAAAGACCTATGGCTACACCTTC.

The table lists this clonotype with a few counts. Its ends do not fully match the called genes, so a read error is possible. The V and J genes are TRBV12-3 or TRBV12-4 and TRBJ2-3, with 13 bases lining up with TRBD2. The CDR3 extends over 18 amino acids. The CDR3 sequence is CASGLRTSGGTSTDTQYF. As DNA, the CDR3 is TGTGCCAGCGGTTTACGGACTAGCGGGGGTACTAGCACAGATACGCAGTATTTT.

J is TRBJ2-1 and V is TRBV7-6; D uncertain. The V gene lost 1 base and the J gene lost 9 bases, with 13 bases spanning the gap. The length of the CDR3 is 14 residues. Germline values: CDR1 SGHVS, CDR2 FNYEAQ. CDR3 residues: CASSLDGVWGEQFF. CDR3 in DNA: TGTGCCAGCAGCTTAGATGGAGTCTGGGGTGAGCAGTTCTTC. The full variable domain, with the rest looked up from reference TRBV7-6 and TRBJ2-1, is GAGVSQSPRYKVTKRGQDVALRCDPISGHVSLYWYRQALGQGPEFLTYFNYEAQQDKSGLPNDRFSAERPEGSISTLTIQRTEQRDSAMYRCASSLDGVWGEQFFGPGTRLTVL.

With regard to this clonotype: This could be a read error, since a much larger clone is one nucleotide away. The CDR3 nucleotides are TGTGCCAGCAGTGGGAGTATCTCTATGCGAAAGACCTATGGCTACACCTTC. It translates to CASSGSISMRKTYGYTF. The rearrangement uses TRBV6-1 and TRBJ1-2; D gene ambiguous. V lost 4 bases, J lost 4 bases, and 22 bases lay in between. The V gene's germline CDR1 is MNHNS and CDR2 SASEGT. This CDR3 region has 17 residues.

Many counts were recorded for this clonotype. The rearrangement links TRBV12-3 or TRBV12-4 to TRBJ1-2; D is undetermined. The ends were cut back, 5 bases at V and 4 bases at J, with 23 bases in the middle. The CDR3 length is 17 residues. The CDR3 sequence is CASSQQVSFRKTYGYTF. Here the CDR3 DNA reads TGTGCCAGCAGTCAGCAAGTCAGCTTCCGAAAGACCTATGGCTACACCTTC.

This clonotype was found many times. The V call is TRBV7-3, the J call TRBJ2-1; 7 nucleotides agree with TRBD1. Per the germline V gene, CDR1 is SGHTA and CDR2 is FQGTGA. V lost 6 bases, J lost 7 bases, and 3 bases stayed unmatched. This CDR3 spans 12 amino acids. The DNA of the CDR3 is TGTGCCAGCAGTGCACAGGGGAATGAGCAGTTCTTC. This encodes CASSAQGNEQFF. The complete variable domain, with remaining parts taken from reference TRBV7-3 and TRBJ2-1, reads GAGVSQTPSNKVTEKGKYVELRCDPISGHTALYWYRQSLGQGPEFLIYFQGTGAADDSGLPNDRFFAVRPEGSVSTLKIQRTERGDSAVYLCASSAQGNEQFFGPGTRLTVL.

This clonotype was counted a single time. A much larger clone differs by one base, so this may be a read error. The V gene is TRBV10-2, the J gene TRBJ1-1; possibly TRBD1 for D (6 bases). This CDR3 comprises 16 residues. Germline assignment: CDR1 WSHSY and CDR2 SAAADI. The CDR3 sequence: CASSHGALGRGREASF. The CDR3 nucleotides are TGCGCCAGCAGCCACGGGGCACTGGGGAGGGGGAGGGAAGCTTCCTTT.

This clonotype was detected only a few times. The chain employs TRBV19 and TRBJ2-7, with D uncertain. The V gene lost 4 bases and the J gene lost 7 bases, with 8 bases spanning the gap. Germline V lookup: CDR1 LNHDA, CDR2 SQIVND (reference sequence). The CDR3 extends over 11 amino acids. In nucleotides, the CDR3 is TGTGCCAGTAGTAGCTACGAGGAGCAGTACTTC. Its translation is CASSSYEEQYF.

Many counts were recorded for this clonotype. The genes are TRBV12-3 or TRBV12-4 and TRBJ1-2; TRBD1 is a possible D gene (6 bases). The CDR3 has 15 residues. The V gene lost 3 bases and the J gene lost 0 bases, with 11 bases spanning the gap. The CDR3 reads CASSLGAGPNYGYTF. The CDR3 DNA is TGTGCCAGCAGTTTGGGGGCCGGCCCTAACTATGGCTACACCTTC.

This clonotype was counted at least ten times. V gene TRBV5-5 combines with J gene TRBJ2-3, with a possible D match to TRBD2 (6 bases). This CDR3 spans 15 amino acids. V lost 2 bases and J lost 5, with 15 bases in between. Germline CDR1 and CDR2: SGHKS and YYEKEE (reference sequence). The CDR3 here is CASSLSGSGKDTQYF. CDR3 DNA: TGTGCCAGCAGCTTATCCGGGAGTGGGAAAGATACGCAGTATTTT.

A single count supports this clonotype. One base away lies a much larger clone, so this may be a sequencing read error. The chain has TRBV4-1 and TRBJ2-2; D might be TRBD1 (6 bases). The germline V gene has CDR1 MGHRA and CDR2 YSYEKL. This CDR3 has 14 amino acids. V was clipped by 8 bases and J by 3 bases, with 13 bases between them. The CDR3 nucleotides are TGCGCCAGCGGTTATTCAGGGGACACCGGGGAGCTGTTTTTT. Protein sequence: CASGYSGDTGELFF.

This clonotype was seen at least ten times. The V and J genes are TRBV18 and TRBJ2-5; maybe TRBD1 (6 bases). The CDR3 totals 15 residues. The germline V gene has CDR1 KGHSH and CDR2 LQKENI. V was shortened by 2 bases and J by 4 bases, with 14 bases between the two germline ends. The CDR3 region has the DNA TGTGCCAGCTCACCAGTTCCAGGGGACGGAGAGACCCAGTACTTC. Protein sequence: CASSPVPGDGETQYF.

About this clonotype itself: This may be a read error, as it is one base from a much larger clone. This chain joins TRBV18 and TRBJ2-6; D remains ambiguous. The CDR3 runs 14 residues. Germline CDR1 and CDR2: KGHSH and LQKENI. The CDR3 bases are TGTGCCAGTAAAACATCTTCTGAGGCCAACGTCCTGACTTTC. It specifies CASKTSSEANVLTF.

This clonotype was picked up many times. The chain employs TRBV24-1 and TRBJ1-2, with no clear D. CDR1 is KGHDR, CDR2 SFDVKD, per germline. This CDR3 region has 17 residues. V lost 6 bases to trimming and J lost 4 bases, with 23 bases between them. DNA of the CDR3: TGTGCCACCAGTCTAGCTAATAGTACCAGAAAGACCTATGGCTACACCTTC. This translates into CATSLANSTRKTYGYTF.

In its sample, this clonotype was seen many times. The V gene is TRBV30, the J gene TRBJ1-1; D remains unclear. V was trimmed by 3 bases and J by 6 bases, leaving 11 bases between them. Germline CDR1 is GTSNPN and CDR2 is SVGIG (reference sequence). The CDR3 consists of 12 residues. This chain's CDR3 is CAWSTRMAEAFF. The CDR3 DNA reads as TGTGCCTGGAGCACCCGGATGGCTGAAGCTTTCTTT.

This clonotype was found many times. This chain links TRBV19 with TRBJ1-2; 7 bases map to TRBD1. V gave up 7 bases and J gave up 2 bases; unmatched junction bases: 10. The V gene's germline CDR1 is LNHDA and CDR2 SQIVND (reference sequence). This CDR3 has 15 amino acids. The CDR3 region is CASTAGGGRNYGYTF. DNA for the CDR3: TGTGCCAGTACGGCAGGGGGAGGTAGAAACTATGGCTACACCTTC.

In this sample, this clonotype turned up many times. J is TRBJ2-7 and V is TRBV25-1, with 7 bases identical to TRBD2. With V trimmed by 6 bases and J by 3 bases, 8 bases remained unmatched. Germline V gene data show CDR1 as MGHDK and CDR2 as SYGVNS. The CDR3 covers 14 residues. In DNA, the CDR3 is TGTGCCAGCAGCCTTACGGGGGGTGGCTACGAGCAGTACTTC. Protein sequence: CASSLTGGGYEQYF.

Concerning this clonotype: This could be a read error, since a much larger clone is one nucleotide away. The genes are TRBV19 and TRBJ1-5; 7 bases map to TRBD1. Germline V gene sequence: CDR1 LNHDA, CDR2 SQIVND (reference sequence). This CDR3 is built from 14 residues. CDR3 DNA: TGTGCCAGTGGTATGGAGGGGGCGTCTCAGCCCCAGCATTTT. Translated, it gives CASGMEGASQPQHF.

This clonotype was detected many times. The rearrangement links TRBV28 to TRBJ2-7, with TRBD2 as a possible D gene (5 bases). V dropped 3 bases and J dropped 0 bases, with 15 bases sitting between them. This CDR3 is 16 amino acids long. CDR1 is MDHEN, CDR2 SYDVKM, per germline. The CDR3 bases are TGTGCCAGCAGTTTTAACGGACTTACGAGCTCCTACGAGCAGTACTTC. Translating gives CASSFNGLTSSYEQYF.

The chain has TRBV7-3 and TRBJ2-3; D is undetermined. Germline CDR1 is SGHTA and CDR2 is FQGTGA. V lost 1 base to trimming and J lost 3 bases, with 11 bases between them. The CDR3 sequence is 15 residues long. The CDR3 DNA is TGTGCCAGCAGCTTAATAGGCCAACGGACAGATACGCAGTATTTT. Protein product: CASSLIGQRTDTQYF. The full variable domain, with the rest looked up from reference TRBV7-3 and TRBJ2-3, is GAGVSQTPSNKVTEKGKYVELRCDPISGHTALYWYRQSLGQGPEFLIYFQGTGAADDSGLPNDRFFAVRPEGSVSTLKIQRTERGDSAVYLCASSLIGQRTDTQYFGPGTRLTVL.

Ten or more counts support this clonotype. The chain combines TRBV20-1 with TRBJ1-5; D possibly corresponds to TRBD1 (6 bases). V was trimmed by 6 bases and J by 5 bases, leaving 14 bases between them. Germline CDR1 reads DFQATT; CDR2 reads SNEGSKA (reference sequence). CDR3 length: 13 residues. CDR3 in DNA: TGCAGTGCCCCCCTCGGGGGGCATCAGCCCCAGCATTTT. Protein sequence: CSAPLGGHQPQHF.

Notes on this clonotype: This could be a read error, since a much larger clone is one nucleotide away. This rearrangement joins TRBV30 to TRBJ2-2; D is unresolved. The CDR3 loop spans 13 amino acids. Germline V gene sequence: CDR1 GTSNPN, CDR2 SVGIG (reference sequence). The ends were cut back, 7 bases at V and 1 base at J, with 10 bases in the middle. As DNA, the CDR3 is TGTGCCTTGAGCGTCGTGAACACCGGGGAGCTGTTTTTT. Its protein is CALSVVNTGELFF.

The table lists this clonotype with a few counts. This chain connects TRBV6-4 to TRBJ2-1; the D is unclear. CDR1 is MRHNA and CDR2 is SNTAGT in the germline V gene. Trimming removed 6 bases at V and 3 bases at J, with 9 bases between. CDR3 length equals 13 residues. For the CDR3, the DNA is TGTGCCAGCAGCTATTCAGACTACAATGAGCAGTTCTTC. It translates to CASSYSDYNEQFF.

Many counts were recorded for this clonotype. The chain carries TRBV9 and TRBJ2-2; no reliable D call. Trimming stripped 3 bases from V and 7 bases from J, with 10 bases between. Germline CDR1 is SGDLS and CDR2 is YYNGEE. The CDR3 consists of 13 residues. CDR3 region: CASSDLSYGELFF. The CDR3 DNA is TGTGCCAGCAGCGATCTAAGTTACGGGGAGCTGTTTTTT.

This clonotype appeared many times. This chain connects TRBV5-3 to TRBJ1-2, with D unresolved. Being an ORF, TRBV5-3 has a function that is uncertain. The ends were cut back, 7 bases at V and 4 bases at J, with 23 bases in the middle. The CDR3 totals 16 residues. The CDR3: CARDSKVVRKTYGYTF. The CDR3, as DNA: TGTGCCAGAGACTCGAAAGTGGTGAGAAAGACCTATGGCTACACCTTC.

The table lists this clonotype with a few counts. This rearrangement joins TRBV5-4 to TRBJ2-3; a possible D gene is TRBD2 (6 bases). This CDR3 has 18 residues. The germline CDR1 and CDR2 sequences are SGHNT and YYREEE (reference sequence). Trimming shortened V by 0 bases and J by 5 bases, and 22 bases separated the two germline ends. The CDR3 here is CASSLGGSGATSLDTQYF. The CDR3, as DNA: TGTGCCAGCAGCTTGGGGGGCTCGGGAGCGACCAGTTTAGATACGCAGTATTTT.